The rows below give T cell receptor beta chains drawn from one sample of a study of shared clonotypes between healthy human individuals. Sequencing used immunoSEQ multiplex PCR; TCRdb keeps in-frame clones, though not all of them. The sample yields around 2,100,000 clones, about 95% seen once. The sequenced sample was naive CD8+ T cells sorted from blood. The receptors come from a man aged 18 to 30 in good health. Each CDR3 is given with its conserved first and last residue. D genes are given only for firm matches. The listing skips clone size in some rows; elsewhere it reads once, few, many or a size class.

>-|TRBJ1-1|TRBV19|-
TGTGCCAGTACCCCCCCCCAGACTAACACTGAAGCTTTCTTT
CASTPPQTNTEAFF
>-|TRBJ2-7|TRBV6-5|TRBD1
TGTGCCAGCAGTTCCCGACAGGGTTATAACGAGCAGTACTTC
CASSSRQGYNEQYF
>-|TRBJ1-2|TRBV2|-
TGTGCCAGCGCCGGAGGGCCTCGGGACTATGGCTACACCTTC
CASAGGPRDYGYTF
>-|TRBJ1-5|TRBV7-8|-
TGTGCCAGCAGCTTAGCTCTGGACCGAAGCAATCAGCCCCAGCATTTT
CASSLALDRSNQPQHF
>-|TRBJ2-3|TRBV5-6|-
TGTGCCAGCAGCCCGCCCTTAAAGCAGGGCTGGGCAGATACGCAGTATTTT
CASSPPLKQGWADTQYF
>-|TRBJ2-7|TRBV27|TRBD2
TGTGCCAGCAGCACAATAGCGGGGGGAGAAGAAGACGAGCAGTACTTC
CASSTIAGGEEDEQYF
>-|TRBJ2-7|TRBV4-3|-
TGCGCCAGCAGCCAAGATAGGACCCCGGCCCACGAGCAGTACTTC
CASSQDRTPAHEQYF
>-|TRBJ2-7|TRBV7-9|-
TGTGCCAGCAGCCTTAAGACGAGCTCCTACGAGCAGTACTTC
CASSLKTSSYEQYF
>-|TRBJ2-5|TRBV5-1|TRBD1
TGCGCCAGCAGCTTGTCGGACAGGCTCCAAGAGACCCAGTACTTC
CASSLSDRLQETQYF
>-|TRBJ2-2|TRBV9|-
TGTGCCAGCAGCGTAGATTTGGTGACACCGAACACCGGGGAGCTGTTTTTT
CASSVDLVTPNTGELFF
>-|TRBJ2-7|TRBV4-2|-
TGTGCCAGCAGCCAAGAAGCGACGTTCCCGTACGAGCAGTACTTC
CASSQEATFPYEQYF
>-|TRBJ2-1|TRBV27|-
TGTGCCAGCAGATCAGGGGGGGACAATGAGCAGTTCTTC
CASRSGGDNEQFF
>once|TRBJ1-5|TRBV5-1|-
TGCGCCAGCAGCTTGGGCCAGGGAGGGGATCAGCCCCAGCATTTT
CASSLGQGGDQPQHF
>-|TRBJ1-6|TRBV4-1|-
TGCGCCAGCAGCCCGGGCGGCCTGACGGCCCCCCTCCACTTT
CASSPGGLTAPLHF
>-|TRBJ2-5|TRBV7-6|TRBD2
TGTGCCAGCAGCTTAAGGCGGGGGACCCAAGAGACCCAGTACTTC
CASSLRRGTQETQYF
>-|TRBJ2-1|TRBV7-6|TRBD2
TGTGCCAGCAGCTTACTAGCGGGGTCGGATGAGCAGTTCTTC
CASSLLAGSDEQFF
>-|TRBJ1-1|TRBV11-2|TRBD1
TGTGCCAGCAGCGGACAGGGAGTTTGGGCTTTCTTT
CASSGQGVWAFF
>-|TRBJ2-7|TRBV29-1|TRBD1
TGCAGCGTGGGGGACGGACAGGCCTACGAGCAGTACTTC
CSVGDGQAYEQYF
>once|TRBJ1-1|TRBV9|TRBD1
TGTGCCAGCAGCGCTCAGCAGGGACAGGGGGCCGTGAACACTGAAGCTTTCTTT
CASSAQQGQGAVNTEAFF
>-|TRBJ1-1|TRBV7-2|-
TGTGCCAGCAGCTTATGGACGGGATCTCTGAACACTGAAGCTTTCTTT
CASSLWTGSLNTEAFF
>-|TRBJ2-2|TRBV2|-
TGTGCCACCCGGGGAGGGGGAATCACCGGGGAGCTGTTTTTT
CATRGGGITGELFF
>-|TRBJ2-3|TRBV28|-
TGTGCCAGCAACGATTATCCGGGACCCAGCACAGATACGCAGTATTTT
CASNDYPGPSTDTQYF
>-|TRBJ1-1|TRBV5-1|-
TGCGCCAGCAGCTTGGGGGCGGGGGAAAGGGACACTGAAGCTTTCTTT
CASSLGAGERDTEAFF
>-|TRBJ1-5|TRBV6-1|-
TGTGCCAGCAGTGACCACCGGGGCCCTAGCAATCAGCCCCAGCATTTT
CASSDHRGPSNQPQHF
>-|TRBJ2-5|TRBV13|TRBD1
TGTGCCAGCAGCGCGAGACAGGGCCAAGAGACCCAGTACTTC
CASSARQGQETQYF
>-|TRBJ2-5|TRBV7-9|TRBD2
TGTGCCAGCAGCCCCCGGACTAGCGGGAGACAACAAGAGACCCAGTACTTC
CASSPRTSGRQQETQYF
>-|TRBJ2-3|TRBV27|-
TGTGCCAGCGGACTGGGGGTGGGCGCCACAGATACGCAGTATTTT
CASGLGVGATDTQYF
>-|TRBJ1-2|TRBV11-2|-
TGTGCCAGCAGCCCTGGGACGGTTCTAAGGGGCTACACCTTC
CASSPGTVLRGYTF
>few|TRBJ1-6|TRBV27|-
TGTGCCAGCAGTTTACAGGATAATTCACCCCTCCACTTT
CASSLQDNSPLHF
>-|TRBJ2-7|TRBV27|TRBD2
TGTGCCAGCAGGCGAGCGGGAAGCTCCTACGAGCAGTACTTC
CASRRAGSSYEQYF
>-|TRBJ2-1|TRBV28|-
TGTGCCAGCAGTTTACGACTGGGTAGCGATGAGCAGTTCTTC
CASSLRLGSDEQFF